The source of this TCR beta chain is a study of blood T cell repertoires in COVID-19. The wider study: Samples representing acute and convalescent COVID-19 were sourced from the United States, Italy and Spain. In each case, the material was cDNA or gDNA derived from T cells, B-cell-depleted T cells, or PBMCs.

As processed by the authors: Reference gene primer amplification in the assay estimated nucleated cell counts. TCRdb's table, derived via immunoSEQ multiplex PCR, lists solely in-frame clones and lacks some. The DNA gave D and trimming, while V, J and clone size come from that table. The sample has tens of thousands of clones, more than 80% seen once. The J segment lost 4 bases and the V segment lost 3 bases, leaving 1 base of the junction unmatched. Germline CDR1 reads SGHRS; CDR2 reads YFSETQ. The CDR3 totals 13 residues. Sequencing used peripheral blood. This TCR was sampled from a man at least 80 years old with acute or convalescent COVID-19. The chain couples TRBV5-1 to TRBJ2-5; 9 bases are a match to TRBD1. The CDR3 region has the DNA TGCGCCAGCAGCTCGGGACAGGGAGAGACCCAGTACTTC. Its translation is CASSSGQGETQYF.